One sample yielded the 16 T cell receptor beta chains listed below, sequenced in a study of shared clonotypes between healthy human individuals (dated by TCRdb to the early 2020s). The library relied on the immunoSEQ multiplex PCR assay. The table comes from immuneACCESS by way of TCRdb, which keeps in-frame sequences with V and J called. Part of the clones is missing from these tables; in studies checked, under half for an unresolved V gene and the rest for unknown reasons. The sample profile shows some 2 million clones; over 85% of them were found once. 1.1% of the sample comes from the top ten. CD8 naive samples were obtained by positive selection for CCR7 among CD45RO-negative cells, yielding a CD45RA+CCR7+ population from which TemRA cells were excluded. Material for sequencing was naive CD8+ T cells sorted from blood. The cell subset or site label corresponds to: CD45RA+CCR7+. The receptors shown here come from a man between 18 and 29 years old in good health.

V and J are TRBV7-2 and TRBJ2-3; TRBD2 is a possible D gene (6 bases). The CDR3 is 16 residues long. Trimming took off 1 base at V and 5 bases at J, with 16 bases between the two ends. Germline V CDR1 and CDR2: SGHTA, FQGNSA. The CDR3 region has the DNA TGTGCCAGCAGCTTAGGGAGCGGGCCAAGTAGAGATACGCAGTATTTT. This gives the protein CASSLGSGPSRDTQYF.

With respect to this clone: The identical CDR3 is also encoded by other nucleotide sequences in the sample. The chain joins TRBV4-1 to TRBJ2-7; D is possibly TRBD1 (6 bases). Trimming took off 0 bases at V and 1 base at J, with 10 bases between the two ends. Germline-derived CDR1 and CDR2 are MGHRA and YSYEKL. This CDR3 has 15 amino acids. Here the CDR3 DNA reads TGCGCCAGCAGCCAAGATCCTACAGGGTCCTACGAGCAGTACTTC. This sequence encodes CASSQDPTGSYEQYF.

The genes are TRBV28 and TRBJ2-7; TRBD1 aligns across 9 bases. The CDR3 length is 15 residues. J was trimmed by 0 bases and V by 7 bases; bases with no gene match: 7. Germline lookup yields CDR1 MDHEN and CDR2 SYDVKM. The CDR3: CASTPLTGGSYEQYF. DNA for the CDR3: TGTGCCAGCACCCCGCTGACAGGGGGCTCCTACGAGCAGTACTTC.

This clone was seen a single time. The rearrangement links TRBV6-1 to TRBJ2-5; no clear D gene. Germline values: CDR1 MNHNS, CDR2 SASEGT. This CDR3 spans 17 amino acids. V was trimmed by 3 bases and J by 5 bases, leaving 22 bases between them. As DNA, the CDR3 is TGTGCCAGCAGTGACATTGGCAGTCGTTCTATTGAGGAGACCCAGTACTTC. It yields the protein CASSDIGSRSIEETQYF.

To note about this clone: Within the sample, other DNA sequences also encode this same CDR3. V usage is TRBV5-6 and J usage is TRBJ2-7; D is unresolved. Trimming shortened V by 2 bases and J by 3 bases, and 6 bases separated the two germline ends. The V gene's germline CDR1 is SGHDT and CDR2 YYEEEE. The CDR3 is 12 amino acids. DNA for the CDR3: TGTGCCAGCAGCTTTCGCGGCTACGAGCAGTACTTC. Protein: CASSFRGYEQYF.

The chain has TRBV7-3 and TRBJ2-3, with a weak D call TRBD2 (5 bases). From germline, CDR1 is SGHTA and CDR2 FQGTGA. V was trimmed by 3 bases and J by 2 bases, leaving 12 bases between them. This CDR3 contains 15 residues. Written as DNA, the CDR3 is TGTGCCAGCAGCTTCCGGGGAGATTACACAGATACGCAGTATTTT. Protein sequence: CASSFRGDYTDTQYF.

The chain recombines TRBV5-1 with TRBJ2-7; 10 nucleotides agree with TRBD2. The ends lost 2 bases at V and 2 bases at J; junction bases unmatched: 10. Germline values: CDR1 SGHRS, CDR2 YFSETQ. CDR3 length equals 17 residues. The CDR3 DNA reads as TGCGCCAGCAGCTTACGTAGCGGGGGGCCCTCACCCTACGAGCAGTACTTC. It yields the protein CASSLRSGGPSPYEQYF.

V gene TRBV5-5 combines with J gene TRBJ2-1; no clear D. The CDR3 spans 15 residues. Per the germline V gene, CDR1 is SGHKS and CDR2 is YYEKEE (reference sequence). V gave up 3 bases and J gave up 0 bases, with 10 bases separating them. CDR3 bases: TGTGCCAGCAGCTATGACTGGAGCTCCTACAATGAGCAGTTCTTC. It yields the protein CASSYDWSSYNEQFF.

About this clone itself: Other DNA sequences within the sample encode an identical CDR3. The chain is built from TRBV27 and TRBJ2-7, with D perhaps TRBD1 (5 bases). The CDR3 consists of 14 residues. Germline-derived CDR1 and CDR2 are MNHEY and SMNVEV (reference sequence). Trimming removed 1 base from V and 0 bases from J, with 7 bases in between. As DNA, the CDR3 is TGTGCCAGCAGTTTATGGGGCAGCTCCTACGAGCAGTACTTC. It yields the protein CASSLWGSSYEQYF.

The chain is built from TRBV9 and TRBJ1-1; D remains unclear. Per the germline V gene, CDR1 is SGDLS and CDR2 is YYNGEE. V lost 1 base, J lost 0 bases, and 19 bases lay in between. This CDR3 has 18 amino acids. The CDR3, as DNA: TGTGCCAGCAGCGTATCAAATAGGGTAGGCATTGTGAACACTGAAGCTTTCTTT. Protein sequence: CASSVSNRVGIVNTEAFF.

This chain connects TRBV9 to TRBJ2-1, with D perhaps matching TRBD1 (5 bases). CDR3 size: 12 residues. V lost 4 bases, J lost 10 bases, and 12 bases lay in between. Per germline, CDR1 SGDLS and CDR2 YYNGEE. The CDR3 nucleotides are TGTGCCAGCAGCCAACCAGGGATAGAGCAGTTCTTC. It encodes CASSQPGIEQFF.

The J gene is TRBJ1-4, the V gene TRBV6-5; possible D gene TRBD1, 6 bases. From germline, CDR1 is MNHEY and CDR2 SVGAGI. The CDR3 length is 13 residues. V was clipped by 4 bases and J by 10 bases, with 13 bases between them. The CDR3, as DNA: TGTGCCAGCAGTTTAGGGGGAGCCGGAAAACTGTTTTTT. This translates into CASSLGGAGKLFF.

This chain joins TRBV27 and TRBJ2-1; D is tentatively TRBD1 or TRBD2 (6 bases each). The CDR3 runs 16 residues. Germline lookup yields CDR1 MNHEY and CDR2 SMNVEV (reference sequence). V was trimmed by 6 bases and J by 9 bases, leaving 24 bases between them. CDR3 in DNA: TGTGCCAGCAGAGCGCCGAGTGGATGGGAGGACAGTGAGCAGTTCTTC. Encoded protein: CASRAPSGWEDSEQFF.

With regard to this clone: This CDR3 is missing its conserved last phenylalanine or tryptophan, likely due to a read error. V is TRBV5-6 and J is TRBJ1-2; D is uncertain. Germline-derived CDR1 and CDR2 are SGHDT and YYEEEE. V dropped 2 bases and J dropped 4 bases, with 15 bases sitting between them. This CDR3 comprises 15 residues. In DNA, the CDR3 is TGTGCCAGCAGCTTCCTCTCGACTCCGACCTATGGCTACACCCTC. It encodes CASSFLSTPTYGYTL.

The chain joins TRBV18 to TRBJ1-3, with TRBD1 identical over 11 bases. CDR3 length: 16 residues. V shed 3 bases and J 2 bases; nucleotides not matched to a gene: 3. The germline V gene encodes CDR1 KGHSH and CDR2 LQKENI. The CDR3 DNA follows: TGTGCCAGCTCACCCCAGGACAGGGGGCCTGGAAACACCATATATTTT. Amino acids: CASSPQDRGPGNTIYF.

The genes are TRBV19 and TRBJ2-5; D may match TRBD1 or TRBD2 (6 bases each). The germline CDR1 and CDR2 sequences are LNHDA and SQIVND (reference sequence). Trimming took 3 bases from V and 7 from J, leaving 12 bases between them. There are 13 residues in the CDR3. Here the CDR3 DNA reads TGTGCCAGTAGTATCGGGGGCCAGGGGACCCAGTACTTC. Its translation is CASSIGGQGTQYF. The entire variable domain, with the rest obtained from reference TRBV19 and TRBJ2-5, is as follows: DGGITQSPKYLFRKEGQNVTLSCEQNLNHDAMYWYRQDPGQGLRLIYYSQIVNDFQKGDIAEGYSVSREKKESFPLTVTSAQKNPTAFYLCASSIGGQGTQYFGPGTRLLVL.